The clone carrying this T cell receptor beta chain was seen ten or more times. Its cognate antigen is unknown. The germline V gene encodes CDR1 SGHTA and CDR2 FQGNSA. With V trimmed by 1 base and J by 4 bases, 7 bases remained unmatched. This CDR3 is built from 15 residues. TCRdb reanalysed the reads using MiXCR and keeps one entry per CDR3 protein. The sample includes approximately 1,000,000 distinct CDR3 sequences, more than 25% seen only once; the top ten take more than 13%. This entry comes from a study of T cell repertoires in cytomegalovirus infection. Study-level results: The cumulative frequency of public TCR beta families identified carriers of CMV plus the relevant HLA.

Sequenced here: cultured CD8+ T cells from PBMCs, sampled from culture after CMV antigen stimulation. The rearrangement uses TRBV7-2 and TRBJ2-7; TRBD1 aligns across 7 bases. The sequence was collected from a human donor in good health (CMV status not recorded). Some clones in this sample may be carry-over from other donors' samples. DNA for the CDR3: TGTGCCAGCAGCTTAGAAGTAGGGGGCTGGTACGAGCAGTACTTC. As protein: CASSLEVGGWYEQYF.